This T cell receptor beta chain was retrieved from a study of T cell changes during pregnancy in multiple sclerosis. Germline V gives CDR1 SEHNR, CDR2 FQNEAQ (reference sequence). The CDR3 covers 15 residues. The V end was cut by 4 bases, the J end by 1 base, with 13 bases between. Assay used: immunoSEQ multiplex PCR; TCRdb lists only in-frame clones, some missing. The data contain about 58,000 clones, 93% of them singletons. The V call is TRBV7-9, the J call TRBJ1-2, with D perhaps TRBD1 (6 bases). This TCR derives from a female donor with multiple sclerosis, enrolled in a pregnancy study. The sample in question was CD8+ T cells from peripheral blood mononuclear cells, obtained in the second trimester of pregnancy. DNA of the CDR3: TGTGCCAGCAGCTCAGGGGATCAGGTTAACTATGGCTACACCTTC. It yields the protein CASSSGDQVNYGYTF.